This T cell receptor beta chain was obtained from a study of T cells after posttransplantation cyclophosphamide. The study's findings and limits: Later post-transplant blood repertoires were often dominated by donor CD8+ memory clones. TRB clonality was highly associated with recipient CMV seropositivity and reactivation.

J lost 6 bases, V lost 5 bases, and 5 bases had no gene match. The CDR3 is 13 residues long. Germline assignment: CDR1 KGHSH and CDR2 LQKENI. Comment on this clone: The target antigen is unknown.

Only in-frame clones appear in the TCRdb table, and some are missing; sequencing was by immunoSEQ multiplex PCR. The sample consists of about 66,000 clones, roughly 93% of them appearing once. The chain joins TRBV18 to TRBJ1-1; 8 positions match TRBD1. The receptor's source is a woman aged 30 to 39 in good health and a related stem cell transplant donor. The sequencing input was PBMCs. CDR3: CASSESGGPEAFF. CDR3 DNA: TGTGCCAGCTCAGAGTCAGGGGGCCCTGAAGCTTTCTTT.